This record covers a single TCR beta chain. Its specificity is not known. V lost 3 bases, J lost 3 bases, and 9 bases stayed unmatched. Germline values: CDR1 SGHDT, CDR2 YYEEEE. The CDR3 is made up of 16 amino acids. Sequencing libraries made from TCR beta cDNA carried unique molecular identifiers. TCRdb reanalysed the PCR reads using MiXCR and keeps one entry per CDR3 protein. The profile shows hundreds of thousands of distinct CDR3 sequences, approximately 59% of them singletons. The data were obtained in a study of post-analysis software for immune sequencing data. At the level of the study: Progressive-relapsing, secondary progressive and relapsing-remitting multiple sclerosis were among the disease courses included. Findings and caveats of the study: A few TRBV segments (TRBV5-6, TRBV5-1 and TRBV20-1 among them) occurred more frequently in patients than in controls. There was significantly lower normalized Chao1 diversity in multiple sclerosis patients than in controls.

The specimen was blood. This clonotype was sampled from a girl between 2 and 10 years old with multiple sclerosis. The V and J genes are TRBV5-6 and TRBJ2-1; 7 nucleotides agree with TRBD1. The CDR3 here is CASSSARQGGYNEQFF. The CDR3 nucleotides are TGTGCCAGCAGCTCAGCACGACAGGGTGGCTACAATGAGCAGTTCTTC.